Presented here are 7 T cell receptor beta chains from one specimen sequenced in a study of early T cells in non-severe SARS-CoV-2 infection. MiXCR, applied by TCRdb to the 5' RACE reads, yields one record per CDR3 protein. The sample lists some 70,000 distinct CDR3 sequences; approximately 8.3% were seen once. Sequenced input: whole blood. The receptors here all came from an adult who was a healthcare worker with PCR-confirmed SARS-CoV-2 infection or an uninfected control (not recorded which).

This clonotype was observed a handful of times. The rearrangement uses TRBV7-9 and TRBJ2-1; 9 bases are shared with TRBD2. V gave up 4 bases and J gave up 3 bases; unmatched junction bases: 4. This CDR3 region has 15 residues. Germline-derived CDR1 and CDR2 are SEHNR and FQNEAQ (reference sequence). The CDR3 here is CASSSAGGYYNEQFF. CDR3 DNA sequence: TGTGCCAGCAGCTCAGCGGGAGGATACTACAATGAGCAGTTCTTC.

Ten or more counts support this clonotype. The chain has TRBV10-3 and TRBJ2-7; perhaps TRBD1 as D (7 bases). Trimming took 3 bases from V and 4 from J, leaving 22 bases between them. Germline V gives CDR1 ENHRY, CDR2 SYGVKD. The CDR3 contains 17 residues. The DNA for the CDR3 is TGTGCCATCAGTGACCCAGGGGGGTTGAGACCAGGTTACGAGCAGTACTTC. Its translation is CAISDPGGLRPGYEQYF.

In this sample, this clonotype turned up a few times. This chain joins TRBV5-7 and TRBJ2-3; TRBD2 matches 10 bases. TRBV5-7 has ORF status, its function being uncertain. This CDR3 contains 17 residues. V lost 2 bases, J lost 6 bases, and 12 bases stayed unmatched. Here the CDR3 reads CASSLESSGRCFDTQYF. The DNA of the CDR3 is TGTGCCAGCAGCTTAGAGAGTAGCGGGAGGTGTTTTGATACGCAGTATTTT.

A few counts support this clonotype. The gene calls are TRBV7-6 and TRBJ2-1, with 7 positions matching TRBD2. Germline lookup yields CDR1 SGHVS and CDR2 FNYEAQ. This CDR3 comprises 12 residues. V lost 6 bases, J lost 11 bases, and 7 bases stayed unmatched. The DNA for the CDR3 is TGTGCCAGCAGTTACTCTAGCGGCCAGCAGTTCTTC. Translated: CASSYSSGQQFF.

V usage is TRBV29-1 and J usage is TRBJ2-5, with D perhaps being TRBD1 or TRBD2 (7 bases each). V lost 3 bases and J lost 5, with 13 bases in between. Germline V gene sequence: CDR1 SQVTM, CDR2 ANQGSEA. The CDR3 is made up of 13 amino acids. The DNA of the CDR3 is TGCAGCGTTGACGGTCAGGGGGGGGAGACCCAGTACTTC. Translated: CSVDGQGGETQYF.

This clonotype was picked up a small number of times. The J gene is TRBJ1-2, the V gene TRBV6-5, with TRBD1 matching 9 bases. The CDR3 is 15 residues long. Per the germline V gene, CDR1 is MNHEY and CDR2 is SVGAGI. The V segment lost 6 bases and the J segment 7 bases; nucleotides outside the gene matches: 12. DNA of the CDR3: TGTGCCAGCAGGACAGTCGGGACAGGGAAAGGTGGCTACACCTTC. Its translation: CASRTVGTGKGGYTF.

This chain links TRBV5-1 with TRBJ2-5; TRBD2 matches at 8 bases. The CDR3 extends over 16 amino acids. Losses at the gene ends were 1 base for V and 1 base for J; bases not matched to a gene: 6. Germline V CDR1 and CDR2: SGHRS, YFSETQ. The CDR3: CASSLNRLAGQETQYF. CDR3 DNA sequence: TGCGCCAGCAGCTTGAATCGGCTAGCGGGCCAAGAGACCCAGTACTTC.